This T cell receptor beta chain was profiled in a study of blood T cell repertoires in COVID-19. CDR1 MRHNA and CDR2 SNTAGT come from the germline V gene. The junction had 0 bases not matched to a gene; V was cut back by 3 bases and J by 1 base. There are 14 residues in the CDR3. The protocol was immunoSEQ multiplex PCR, while the TCRdb copy is restricted to in-frame clones and leaves out a portion. This sample has 450,000 to 500,000 clones, with 75% to 90% found just once. This clone was seen a few times. This may be a read error, as it is one base from a much larger clone. Source material: PBMCs or T cells enriched from blood (not recorded which). The TCR originated in a woman aged 18-30 years who had recovered from COVID-19. This chain uses TRBV6-4 with TRBJ2-3, with 8 positions matching TRBD2. The CDR3 coding sequence is TGTGCCAGCAGTGAAGCGGGGGGCACAGATACGCAGTATTTT. This encodes CASSEAGGTDTQYF.